This TCR beta chain was identified in a study of blood T cell repertoires in COVID-19. Study background: The analysed material was cDNA or gDNA that came from T cells, B-cell-depleted T cells, or PBMCs.

CDR3 length: 16 amino acids. The V gene lost 0 bases and the J gene lost 3 bases, with 11 bases spanning the gap. Germline V lookup: CDR1 SGHVS, CDR2 FNYEAQ. Sequencing was performed with immunoSEQ multiplex PCR; in TCRdb, only in-frame clones are kept and a portion is missing. The profile shows some 50,000 clones, more than 70% of them singletons. The source material was peripheral blood. The chain combines TRBV7-6 with TRBJ1-4; D may be TRBD1 (6 bases). The source of this sequence is a woman aged 55-70 years with acute or convalescent COVID-19. CDR3 in amino acids: CASSLAGARANEKLFF. DNA of the CDR3: TGTGCCAGCAGCTTAGCGGGGGCGAGGGCTAATGAAAAACTGTTTTTT.